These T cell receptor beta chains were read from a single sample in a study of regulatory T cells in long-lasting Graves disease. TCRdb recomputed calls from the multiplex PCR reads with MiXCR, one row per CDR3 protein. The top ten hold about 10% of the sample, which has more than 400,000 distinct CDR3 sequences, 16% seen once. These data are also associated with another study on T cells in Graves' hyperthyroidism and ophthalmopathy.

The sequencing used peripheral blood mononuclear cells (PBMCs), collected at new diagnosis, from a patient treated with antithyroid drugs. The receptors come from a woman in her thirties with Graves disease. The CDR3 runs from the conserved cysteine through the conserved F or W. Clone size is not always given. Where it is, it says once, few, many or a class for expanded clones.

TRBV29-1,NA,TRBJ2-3,CSVEPSGAEGTDTQYF
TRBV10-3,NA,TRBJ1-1,CAIAVRDRDSEALF
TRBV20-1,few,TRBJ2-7,CSARDLGRTYEQYF
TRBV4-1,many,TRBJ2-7,CASSQDPGPREGEQYF
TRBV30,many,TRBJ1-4,CAWSVGGASEKLFF
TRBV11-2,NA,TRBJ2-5,CASSPSQREGTETQYF
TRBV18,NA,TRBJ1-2,CASSPPVRGYTF
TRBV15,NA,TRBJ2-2,CATSRDSMRLAGWANTGELFF
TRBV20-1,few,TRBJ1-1,CSARDLAGRDTEAFF
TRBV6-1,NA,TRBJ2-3,CASSEAWGFSSTDTQYF
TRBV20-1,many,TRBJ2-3,CSAIPKNGRDTQYF
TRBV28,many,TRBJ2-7,CASTPLKQFSSYEQYF
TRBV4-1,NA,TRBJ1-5,CASSKNRDSNQPQHF
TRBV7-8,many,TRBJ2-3,CASSLLVPPDTQYF
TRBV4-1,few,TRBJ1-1,CASSQGVGMNTEAFF
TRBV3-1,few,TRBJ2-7,CASSQVRSSYEQYF
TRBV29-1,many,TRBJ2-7,CSVDSGTGTYEQYF
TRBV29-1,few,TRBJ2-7,CSAGTNYEQYF
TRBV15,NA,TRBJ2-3,CATSRDLEADTQYF
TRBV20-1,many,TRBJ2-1,CSSRWSGGEQFF
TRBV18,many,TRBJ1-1,CASSPTAGGGMNTEAFF
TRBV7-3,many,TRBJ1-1,CASSYGTEALAFF
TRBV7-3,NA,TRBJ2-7,CASSLAREGEQYF
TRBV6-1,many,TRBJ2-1,CASSESGIHEQFF
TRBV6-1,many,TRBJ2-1,CASSGVASPYNEQFF
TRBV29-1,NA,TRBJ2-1,CSVHTGGNEQFF
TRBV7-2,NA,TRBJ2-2,CASSLKRVGELFF
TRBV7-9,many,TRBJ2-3,CASTGTDSTDTQYF
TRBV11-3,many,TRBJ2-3,CASSLQVADTQYF
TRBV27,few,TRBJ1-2,CASRSPGLDGYTF
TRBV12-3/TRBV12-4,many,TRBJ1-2,CASSDMGIYGYTF
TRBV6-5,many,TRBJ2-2,CASSYFEFGGAGELFF
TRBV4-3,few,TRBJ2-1,CASSQRGGRVNEQFF
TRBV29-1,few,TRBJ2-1,CSVEIGYYNEQFF
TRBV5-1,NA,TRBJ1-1,CASRVTNTEAFF